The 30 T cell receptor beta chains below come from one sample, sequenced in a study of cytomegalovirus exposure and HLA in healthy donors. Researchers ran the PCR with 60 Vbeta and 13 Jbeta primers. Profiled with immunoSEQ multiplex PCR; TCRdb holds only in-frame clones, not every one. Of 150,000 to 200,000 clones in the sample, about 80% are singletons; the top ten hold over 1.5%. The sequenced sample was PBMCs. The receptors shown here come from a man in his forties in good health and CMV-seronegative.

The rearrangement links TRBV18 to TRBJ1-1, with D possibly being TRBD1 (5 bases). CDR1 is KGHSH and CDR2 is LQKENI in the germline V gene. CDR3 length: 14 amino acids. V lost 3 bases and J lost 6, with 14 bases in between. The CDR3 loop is CASSPGIRGSEAFF. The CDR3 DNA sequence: TGTGCCAGCTCACCTGGAATTAGGGGATCTGAAGCTTTCTTT.

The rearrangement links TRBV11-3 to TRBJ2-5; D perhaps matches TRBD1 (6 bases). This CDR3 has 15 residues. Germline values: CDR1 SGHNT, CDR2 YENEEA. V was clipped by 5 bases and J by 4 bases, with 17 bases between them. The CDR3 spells CASSTGADSRETQYF. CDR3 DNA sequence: TGTGCCAGCAGCACCGGCGCGGACAGCAGAGAGACCCAGTACTTC.

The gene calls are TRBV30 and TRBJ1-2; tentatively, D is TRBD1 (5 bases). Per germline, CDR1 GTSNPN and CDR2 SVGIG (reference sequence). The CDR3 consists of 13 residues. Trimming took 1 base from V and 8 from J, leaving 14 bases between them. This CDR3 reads CAWSATVSRGYTF. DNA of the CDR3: TGTGCCTGGAGTGCGACAGTCTCTCGAGGCTACACCTTC.

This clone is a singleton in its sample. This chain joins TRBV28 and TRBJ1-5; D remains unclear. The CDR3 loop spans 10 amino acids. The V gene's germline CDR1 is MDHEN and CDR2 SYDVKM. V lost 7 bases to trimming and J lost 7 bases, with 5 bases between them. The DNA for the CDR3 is TGTGCCAGCAACTGGCAGCCCCAGCATTTT. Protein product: CASNWQPQHF.

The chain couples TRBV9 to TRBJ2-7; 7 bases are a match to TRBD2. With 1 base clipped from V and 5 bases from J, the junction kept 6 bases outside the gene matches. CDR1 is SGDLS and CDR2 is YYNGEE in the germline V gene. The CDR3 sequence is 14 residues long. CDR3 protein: CASSVWEGAHEQYF. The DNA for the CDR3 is TGTGCCAGCAGCGTATGGGAGGGAGCCCACGAGCAGTACTTC.

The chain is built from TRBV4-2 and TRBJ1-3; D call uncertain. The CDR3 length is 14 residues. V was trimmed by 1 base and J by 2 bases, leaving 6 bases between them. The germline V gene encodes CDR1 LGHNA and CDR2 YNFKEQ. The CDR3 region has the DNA TGTGCCAGCAGCCAAGTATTCGCTGGAAACACCATATATTTT. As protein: CASSQVFAGNTIYF.

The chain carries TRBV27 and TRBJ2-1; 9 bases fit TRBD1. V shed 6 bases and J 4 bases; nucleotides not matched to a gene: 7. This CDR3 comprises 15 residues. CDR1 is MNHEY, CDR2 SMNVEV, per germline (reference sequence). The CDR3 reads CASSGQGPLYNEQFF. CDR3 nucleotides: TGTGCCAGCAGCGGACAGGGGCCTTTATACAATGAGCAGTTCTTC.

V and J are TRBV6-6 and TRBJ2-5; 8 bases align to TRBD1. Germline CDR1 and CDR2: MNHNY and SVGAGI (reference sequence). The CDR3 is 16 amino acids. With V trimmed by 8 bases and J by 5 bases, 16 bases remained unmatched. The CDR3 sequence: CASYRPQGAGDETQYF. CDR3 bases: TGTGCCAGCTACAGGCCCCAGGGGGCAGGTGATGAGACCCAGTACTTC.

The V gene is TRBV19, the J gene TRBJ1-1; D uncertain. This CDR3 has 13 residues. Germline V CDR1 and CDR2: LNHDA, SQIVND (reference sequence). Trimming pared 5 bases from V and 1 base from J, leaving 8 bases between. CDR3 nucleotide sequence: TGTGCCAGTAGTCAGGAGGGGAACACTGAAGCTTTCTTT. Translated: CASSQEGNTEAFF.

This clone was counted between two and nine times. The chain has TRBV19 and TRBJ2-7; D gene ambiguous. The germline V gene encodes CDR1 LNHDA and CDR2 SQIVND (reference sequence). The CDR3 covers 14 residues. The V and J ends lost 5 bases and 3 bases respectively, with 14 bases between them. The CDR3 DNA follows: TGTGCCAGTAGTTCCAGGTACTTAAGCTACGAGCAGTACTTC. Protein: CASSSRYLSYEQYF.

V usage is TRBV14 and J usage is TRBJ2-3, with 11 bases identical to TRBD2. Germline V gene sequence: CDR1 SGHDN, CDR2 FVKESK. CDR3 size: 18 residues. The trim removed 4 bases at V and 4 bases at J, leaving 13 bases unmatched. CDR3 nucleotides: TGTGCCAGCAGCCCAGCCCCTTCTAGCGGGAGGTGGGCAGATACGCAGTATTTT. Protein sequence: CASSPAPSSGRWADTQYF.

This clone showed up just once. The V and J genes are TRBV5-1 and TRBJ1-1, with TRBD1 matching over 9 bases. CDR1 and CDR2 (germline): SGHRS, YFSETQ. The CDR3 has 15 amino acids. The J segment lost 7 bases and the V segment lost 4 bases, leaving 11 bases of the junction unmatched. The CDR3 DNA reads TGCGCCAGCAGCCCCCGACCGGGACAGGGTAATGAAGCTTTCTTT. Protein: CASSPRPGQGNEAFF.

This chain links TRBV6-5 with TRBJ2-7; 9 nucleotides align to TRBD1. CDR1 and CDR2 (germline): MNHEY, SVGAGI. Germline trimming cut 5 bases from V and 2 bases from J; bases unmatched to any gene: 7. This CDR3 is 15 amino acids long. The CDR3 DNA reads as TGTGCCAGCAGTCGGCGGACAGGGGCCACCTACGAGCAGTACTTC. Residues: CASSRRTGATYEQYF.

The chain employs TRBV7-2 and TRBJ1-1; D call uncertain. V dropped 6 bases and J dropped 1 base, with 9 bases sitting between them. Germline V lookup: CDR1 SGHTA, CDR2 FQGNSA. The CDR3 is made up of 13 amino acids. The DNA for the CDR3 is TGTGCCAGCAGTCTACAGCAGAACACTGAAGCTTTCTTT. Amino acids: CASSLQQNTEAFF.

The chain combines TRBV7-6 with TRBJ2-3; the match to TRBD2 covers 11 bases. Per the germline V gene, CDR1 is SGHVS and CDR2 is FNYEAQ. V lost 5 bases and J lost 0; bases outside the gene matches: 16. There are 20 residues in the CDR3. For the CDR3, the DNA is TGTGCCAGCAGCCAGATTACAGGACTAGCGGGCGCCGTAAGCACAGATACGCAGTATTTT. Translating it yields CASSQITGLAGAVSTDTQYF.

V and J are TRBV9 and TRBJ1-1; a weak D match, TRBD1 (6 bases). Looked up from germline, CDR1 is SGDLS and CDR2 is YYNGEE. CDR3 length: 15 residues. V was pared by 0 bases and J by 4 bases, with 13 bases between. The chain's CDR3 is CASSVVQGSGTEAFF. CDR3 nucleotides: TGTGCCAGCAGCGTAGTGCAGGGGAGCGGCACTGAAGCTTTCTTT.

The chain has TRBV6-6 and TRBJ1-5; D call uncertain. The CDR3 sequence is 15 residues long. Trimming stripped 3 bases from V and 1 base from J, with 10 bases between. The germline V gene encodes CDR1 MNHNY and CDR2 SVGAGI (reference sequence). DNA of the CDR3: TGTGCCAGCAGTTATGAGGGATTGAGCAATCAGCCCCAGCATTTT. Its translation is CASSYEGLSNQPQHF.

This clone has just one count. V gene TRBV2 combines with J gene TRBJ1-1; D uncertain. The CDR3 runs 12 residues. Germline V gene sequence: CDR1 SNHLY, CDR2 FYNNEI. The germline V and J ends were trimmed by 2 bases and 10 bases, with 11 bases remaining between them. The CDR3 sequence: CASSEIEAGAFF. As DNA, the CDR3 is TGTGCCAGCAGTGAAATAGAAGCGGGAGCTTTCTTT.

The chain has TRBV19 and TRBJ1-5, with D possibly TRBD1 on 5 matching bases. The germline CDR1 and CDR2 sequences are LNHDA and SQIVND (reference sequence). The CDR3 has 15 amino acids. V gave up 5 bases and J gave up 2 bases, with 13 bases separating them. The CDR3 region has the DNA TGTGCCAGTAGTCCAGGGTGGGGTGGCAATCAGCCCCAGCATTTT. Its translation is CASSPGWGGNQPQHF.

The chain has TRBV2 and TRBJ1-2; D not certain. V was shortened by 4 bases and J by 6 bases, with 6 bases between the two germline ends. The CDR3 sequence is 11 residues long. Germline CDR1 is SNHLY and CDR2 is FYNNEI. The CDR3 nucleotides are TGTGCCAGCAGTGTAAAGCATGGCTACACCTTC. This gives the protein CASSVKHGYTF. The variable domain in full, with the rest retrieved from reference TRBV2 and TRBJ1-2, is EPEVTQTPSHQVTQMGQEVILRCVPISNHLYFYWYRQILGQKVEFLVSFYNNEISEKSEIFDDQFSVERPDGSNFTLKIRSTKLEDSAMYFCASSVKHGYTFGSGTRLTVV.

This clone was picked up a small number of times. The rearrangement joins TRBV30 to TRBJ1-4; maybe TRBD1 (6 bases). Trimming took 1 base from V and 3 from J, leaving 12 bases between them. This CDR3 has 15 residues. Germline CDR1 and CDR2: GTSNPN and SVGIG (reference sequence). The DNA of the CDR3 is TGTGCCTGGAGTGACAGGGATCGGGCTAATGAAAAACTGTTTTTT. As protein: CAWSDRDRANEKLFF.

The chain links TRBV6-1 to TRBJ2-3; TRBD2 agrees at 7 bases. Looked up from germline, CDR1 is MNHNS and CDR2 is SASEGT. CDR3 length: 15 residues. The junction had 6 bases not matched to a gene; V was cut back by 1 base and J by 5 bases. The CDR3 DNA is TGTGCCAGCAGTGAAGGGTGGGGGGGGATAGATACGCAGTATTTT. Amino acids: CASSEGWGGIDTQYF.

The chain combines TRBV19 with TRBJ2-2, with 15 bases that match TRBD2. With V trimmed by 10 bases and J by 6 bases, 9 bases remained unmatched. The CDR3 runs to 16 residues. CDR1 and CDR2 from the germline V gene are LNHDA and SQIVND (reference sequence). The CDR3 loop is CATGLAGGMGPGELFF. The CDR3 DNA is TGTGCCACCGGACTAGCGGGAGGGATGGGTCCCGGGGAGCTGTTTTTT.

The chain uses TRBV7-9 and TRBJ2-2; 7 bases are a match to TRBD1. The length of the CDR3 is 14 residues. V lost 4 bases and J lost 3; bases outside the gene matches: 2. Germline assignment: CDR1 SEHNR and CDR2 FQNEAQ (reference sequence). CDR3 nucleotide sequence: TGTGCCAGCAGCTCCGACAGGGACACCGGGGAGCTGTTTTTT. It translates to CASSSDRDTGELFF.

The CDR3 loop is CASSSSGSRYEQYF. The CDR3 DNA is TGTGCCAGCAGCTCTAGCGGGAGTCGGTACGAGCAGTACTTC. V and J are TRBV5-4 and TRBJ2-7, with 10 bases matching TRBD2. Germline V gene data show CDR1 as SGHNT and CDR2 as YYREEE (reference sequence). The CDR3 sequence is 14 residues long. V lost 3 bases, J lost 4 bases, and 4 bases stayed unmatched.

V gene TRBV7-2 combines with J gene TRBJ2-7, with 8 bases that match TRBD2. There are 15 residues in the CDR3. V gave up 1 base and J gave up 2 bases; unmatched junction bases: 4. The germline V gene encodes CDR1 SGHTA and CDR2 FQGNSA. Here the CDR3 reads CASSLEASGPYEQYF. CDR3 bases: TGTGCCAGCAGCTTAGAGGCTAGCGGGCCCTACGAGCAGTACTTC.

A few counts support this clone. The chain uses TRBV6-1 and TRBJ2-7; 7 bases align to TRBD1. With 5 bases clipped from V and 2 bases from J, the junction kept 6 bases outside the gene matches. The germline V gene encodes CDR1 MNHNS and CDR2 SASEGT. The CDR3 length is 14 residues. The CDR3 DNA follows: TGTGCCAGCAGTCAAGGGGGCCAAACCTACGAGCAGTACTTC. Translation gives CASSQGGQTYEQYF.

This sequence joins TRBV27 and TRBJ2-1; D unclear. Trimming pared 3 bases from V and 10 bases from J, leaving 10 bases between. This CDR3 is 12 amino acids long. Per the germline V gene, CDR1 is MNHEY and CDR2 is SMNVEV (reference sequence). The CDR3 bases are TGTGCCAGCAGTTTTGGGCAGATGGAGCAGTTCTTC. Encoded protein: CASSFGQMEQFF.

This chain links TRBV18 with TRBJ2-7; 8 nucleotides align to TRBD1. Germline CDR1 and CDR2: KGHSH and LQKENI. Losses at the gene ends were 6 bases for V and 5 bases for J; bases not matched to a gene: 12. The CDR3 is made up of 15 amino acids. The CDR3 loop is CASSLSRDRIHEQYF. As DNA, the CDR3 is TGTGCCAGCTCGCTTTCCCGGGACAGGATCCACGAGCAGTACTTC.

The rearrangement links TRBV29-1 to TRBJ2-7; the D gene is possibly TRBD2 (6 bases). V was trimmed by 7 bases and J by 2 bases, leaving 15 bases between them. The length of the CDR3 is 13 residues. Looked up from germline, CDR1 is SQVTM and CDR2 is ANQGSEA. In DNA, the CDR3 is TGCAGCGCCTTGGCGGGGCGCCCCTACGAGCAGTACTTC. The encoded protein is CSALAGRPYEQYF.